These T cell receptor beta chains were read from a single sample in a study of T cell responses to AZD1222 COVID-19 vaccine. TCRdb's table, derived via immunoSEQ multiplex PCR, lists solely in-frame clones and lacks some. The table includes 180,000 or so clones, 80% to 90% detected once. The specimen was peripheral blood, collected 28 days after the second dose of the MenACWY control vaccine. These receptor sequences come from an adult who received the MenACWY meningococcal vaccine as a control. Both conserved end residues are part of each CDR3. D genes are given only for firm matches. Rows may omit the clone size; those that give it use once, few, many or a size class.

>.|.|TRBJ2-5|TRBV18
TGTGCCAGCTCACCTCGGGACATTGCCCAAGAGACCCAGTACTTC
CASSPRDIAQETQYF
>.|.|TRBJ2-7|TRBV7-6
TGTGCCAGCAGCTTAGTCTCGGAAAGGGGCTACGAGCAGTACTTC
CASSLVSERGYEQYF
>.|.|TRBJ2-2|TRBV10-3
TGTGCCATCAGTGAGTCGATATCTCCCACTAACACCGGGGAGCTGTTTTTT
CAISESISPTNTGELFF
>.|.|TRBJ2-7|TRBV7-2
TGTGCCAGCAGCTTAGGGTCGGGACCCAACTACGAGCAGTACTTC
CASSLGSGPNYEQYF
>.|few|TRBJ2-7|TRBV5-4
TGTGCCAGCAGCTTGGACAGCGACGAGCAGTACTTC
CASSLDSDEQYF
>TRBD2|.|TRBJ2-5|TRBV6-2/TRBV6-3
TGTGCCAGCAGCGGGGGGGTCGAGACCCAGTACTTC
CASSGGVETQYF
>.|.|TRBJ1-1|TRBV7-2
TGTGCCAGTCGGGACGGAGGCACTGAAGCTTTCTTT
CASRDGGTEAFF
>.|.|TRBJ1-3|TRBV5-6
TGTGCCAGCAGCAAACAACAGGGAGGAAACACCATATATTTT
CASSKQQGGNTIYF
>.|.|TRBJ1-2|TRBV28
TGTGCCAGCAGTTTCGAATATGGCTACACCTTC
CASSFEYGYTF
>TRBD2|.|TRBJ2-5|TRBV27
TGTGCCAGCAGTCGACTAGCCCAAGAGACCCAGTACTTC
CASSRLAQETQYF
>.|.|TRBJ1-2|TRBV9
TGTGCCAGCATACATGGGACCCGGGGGGACTATGGCTACACCTTC
CASIHGTRGDYGYTF
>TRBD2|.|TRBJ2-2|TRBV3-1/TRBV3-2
TGTGCCAGCAGCCAAAGCCCGGGAGGGGTTACCGGGGAGCTGTTTTTT
CASSQSPGGVTGELFF
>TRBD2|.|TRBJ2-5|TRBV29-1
TGCAGCGTTGCACTGGGGAGCGGGGTCGAGACCCAGTACTTC
CSVALGSGVETQYF
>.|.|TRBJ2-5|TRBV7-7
TGTGCCAGCAGCCCATCGTACCAAGAGACCCAGTACTTC
CASSPSYQETQYF
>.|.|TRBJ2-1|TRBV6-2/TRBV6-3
TGTGCCAGCAGTACCCGGGACCCAATCAATGAGCAGTTCTTC
CASSTRDPINEQFF
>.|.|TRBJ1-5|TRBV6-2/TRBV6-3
TGTGCCAGCAGTTACTCGAGTAGAGGAAGACCTAGCAATCAGCCCCAGCATTTT
CASSYSSRGRPSNQPQHF
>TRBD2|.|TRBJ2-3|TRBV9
TGTGCCAGCAGCGTAGTGACAGCGGGAGGACTGGCAGATACGCAGTATTTT
CASSVVTAGGLADTQYF
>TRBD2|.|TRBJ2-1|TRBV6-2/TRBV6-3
TGTGCCAGCAGTTCCCTCCTCGGGAGGGCGCGCTACAATGAGCAGTTCTTC
CASSSLLGRARYNEQFF
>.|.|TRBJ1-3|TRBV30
TGTGCCTGGAGCCTACACCCGGGTGGGGGCTCTGGAAACACCATATATTTT
CAWSLHPGGGSGNTIYF
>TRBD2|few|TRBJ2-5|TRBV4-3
TGCGCCAGCAGCCAAGATAGACTAGCGGGCCAAGAGACCCAGTACTTC
CASSQDRLAGQETQYF
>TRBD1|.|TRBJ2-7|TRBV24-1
TGTGCCACCAGTGATCCCGGGACAGGGTACCACGAGCAGTACTTC
CATSDPGTGYHEQYF
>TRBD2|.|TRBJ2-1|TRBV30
TGTGCCTGGAGTCCGGGGCCCGGGGGGAATGAGCAGTTCTTC
CAWSPGPGGNEQFF
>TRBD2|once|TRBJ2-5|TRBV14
TGTGCCAGCAGCCAATCCGGGGGGGGTTTGAAGACCCAGTACTTC
CASSQSGGGLKTQYF
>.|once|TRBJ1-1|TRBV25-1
TGTGCCAGCACGGGGACATATCCCAACGACGCTGAAGCTTTCTTT
CASTGTYPNDAEAFF
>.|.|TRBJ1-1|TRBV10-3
TGTGCCATCAGGGGGACGGTGAACACTGAAGCTTTCTTT
CAIRGTVNTEAFF
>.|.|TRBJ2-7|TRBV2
TGTGCCAGCAACAGGGCGGGCTCCTACGAGCAGTACTTC
CASNRAGSYEQYF
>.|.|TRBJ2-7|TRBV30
TGTGCCTGGACGATCGGTGGCGAGCAGTACTTC
CAWTIGGEQYF
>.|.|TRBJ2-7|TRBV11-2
TGTGCCAGCAGCTTAGAACAGGGACCCTCCTACGAGCAGTACTTC
CASSLEQGPSYEQYF
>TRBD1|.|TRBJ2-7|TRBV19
TGTGCCAGTAGTCTCCGGGACAGGGGCTACGAGCAGTACTTC
CASSLRDRGYEQYF
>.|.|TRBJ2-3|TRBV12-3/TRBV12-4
TGTGCCAGCACGTCCACAGATACGCAGTATTTT
CASTSTDTQYF
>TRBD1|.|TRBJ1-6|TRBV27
TGTGCCAGCAGTTCGGACAGGAACTCACCCCTCCACTTT
CASSSDRNSPLHF
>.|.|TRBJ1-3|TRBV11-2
TGTGCCAGCAGCTCTCAGGGTTTGGATGGAAACACCATATATTTT
CASSSQGLDGNTIYF
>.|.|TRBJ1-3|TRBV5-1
TGCGCCAGCAGCTTGGAAGTCTCTGGAAACACCATATATTTT
CASSLEVSGNTIYF
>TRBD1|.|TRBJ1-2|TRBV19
TGTGCCAGTAGCGACAGGGGAGCTAACTATGGCTACACCTTC
CASSDRGANYGYTF
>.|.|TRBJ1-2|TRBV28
TGTGCCAGCAGTCCCCAGTGGAAGAGTGGCTACACCTTC
CASSPQWKSGYTF
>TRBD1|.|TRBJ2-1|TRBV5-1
TGCGCCAGCAGCTTGGGGCGGGACAGGCCTTACAATGAGCAGTTCTTC
CASSLGRDRPYNEQFF
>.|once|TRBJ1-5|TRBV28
TGTGCCAGCAGCACGGGATGGGGCAATCAGCCCCAGCATTTT
CASSTGWGNQPQHF
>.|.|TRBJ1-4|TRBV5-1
TGCGCCAGCAGCTTAGGCCAGGGGCATGAAAAACTGTTTTTT
CASSLGQGHEKLFF
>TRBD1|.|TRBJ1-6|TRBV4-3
TGCGCCAGCAGCCAAAAAACAGGGGCACCCCTCCACTTT
CASSQKTGAPLHF